Shown below are 3 T cell receptor beta chains from a single sample sequenced in a study of a mutant IDH1 vaccine in newly diagnosed glioma. TCRdb's table, derived via immunoSEQ multiplex PCR, lists solely in-frame clones and lacks some. There are just under 95,000 clones in the sample; roughly 77% occur only once, and around 7.5% lies in the top ten. Documented time point: baseline, week 1 (first vaccination visit). The sample's treatment: pre-vaccination baseline after standard-of-care therapy. This sample comprised PBMCs, obtained from a glioma patient treated with radiotherapy, temozolomide or both. Source of these receptors: a man aged 35-49 years with glioma.

In this sample, this clone turned up a few times. V gene TRBV29-1 combines with J gene TRBJ1-2; D might be TRBD1 (5 bases). Germline-derived CDR1 and CDR2 are SQVTM and ANQGSEA. The CDR3 sequence is 13 residues long. V was clipped by 2 bases and J by 3 bases, with 10 bases between them. CDR3 nucleotides: TGCAGCGTTGAACGGGGGACCCACTATGGCTACACCTTC. Residues: CSVERGTHYGYTF.

J is TRBJ2-7 and V is TRBV4-3; D is undetermined. Trimming took off 0 bases at V and 3 bases at J, with 12 bases between the two ends. From germline, CDR1 is LGHNA and CDR2 YSLEER. There are 15 residues in the CDR3. The CDR3 protein is CASSQDFGDFYEQYF. The CDR3 DNA reads TGCGCCAGCAGCCAAGATTTCGGAGATTTCTACGAGCAGTACTTC.

This clone showed up just a few times. V gene TRBV28 combines with J gene TRBJ1-2; TRBD1 might be the D (5 bases). The germline V gene has CDR1 MDHEN and CDR2 SYDVKM. The CDR3 loop spans 15 amino acids. V dropped 7 bases and J dropped 6 bases, with 21 bases sitting between them. In DNA form, the CDR3 reads TGTGCCAGCACCGTTAGCGGGACGCCCTTCGATGGCTACACCTTC. Its translation: CASTVSGTPFDGYTF.